One T cell receptor (beta chain) is described in this entry. The CDR3 covers 16 residues. Germline-derived CDR1 and CDR2 are LNHNV and YYDKDF (reference sequence). The V and J ends lost 0 bases and 5 bases respectively, with 14 bases between them. These data are taken from a study of blood T cell repertoires in COVID-19. In the original processing: Reference gene primer amplification in the assay estimated nucleated cell counts. Generated by immunoSEQ multiplex PCR, the TCRdb table keeps only in-frame clones and is missing some. That table gives V, J and clone size, and the DNA gave D and trimming. This table holds around 100,000 clones, approximately 86% found once.

Sequenced sample: peripheral blood. V and J are TRBV15 and TRBJ1-5; a weak D match, TRBD1 (5 bases). The clonotype comes from an older man with acute or convalescent COVID-19. The CDR3, as DNA: TGTGCCACCAGCAGAGATATAGGCAGGGTAGATCAGCCCCAGCATTTT. This translates into CATSRDIGRVDQPQHF.